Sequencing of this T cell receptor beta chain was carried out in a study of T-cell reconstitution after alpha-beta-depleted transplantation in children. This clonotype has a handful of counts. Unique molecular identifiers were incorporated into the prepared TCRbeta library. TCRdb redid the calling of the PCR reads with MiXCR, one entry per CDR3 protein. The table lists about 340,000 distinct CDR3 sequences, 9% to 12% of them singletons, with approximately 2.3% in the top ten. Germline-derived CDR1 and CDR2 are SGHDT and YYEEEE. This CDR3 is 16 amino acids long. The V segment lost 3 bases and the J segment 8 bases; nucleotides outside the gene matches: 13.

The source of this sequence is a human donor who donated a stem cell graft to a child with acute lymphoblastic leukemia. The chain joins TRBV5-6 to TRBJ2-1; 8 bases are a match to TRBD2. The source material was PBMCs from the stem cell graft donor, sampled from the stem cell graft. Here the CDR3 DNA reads TGTGCCAGCAGCTGGGTTGGCGGGGGACTAGGATATGAGCAGTTCTTC. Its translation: CASSWVGGGLGYEQFF.